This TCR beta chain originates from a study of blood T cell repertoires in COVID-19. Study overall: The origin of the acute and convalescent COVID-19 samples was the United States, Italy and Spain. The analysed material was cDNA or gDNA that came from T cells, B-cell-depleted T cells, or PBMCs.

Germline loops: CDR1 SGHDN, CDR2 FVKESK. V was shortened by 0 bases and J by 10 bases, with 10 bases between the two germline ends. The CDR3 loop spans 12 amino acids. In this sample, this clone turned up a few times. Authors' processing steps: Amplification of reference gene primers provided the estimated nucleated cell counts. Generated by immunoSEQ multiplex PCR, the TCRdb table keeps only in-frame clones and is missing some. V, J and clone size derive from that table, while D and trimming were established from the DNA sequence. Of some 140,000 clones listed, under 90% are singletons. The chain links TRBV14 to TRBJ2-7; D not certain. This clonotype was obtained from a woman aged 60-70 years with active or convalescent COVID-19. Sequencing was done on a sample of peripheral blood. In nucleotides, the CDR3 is TGTGCCAGCAGCCAAGATCGGGTTCCTCAGTACGTC. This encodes CASSQDRVPQYV.